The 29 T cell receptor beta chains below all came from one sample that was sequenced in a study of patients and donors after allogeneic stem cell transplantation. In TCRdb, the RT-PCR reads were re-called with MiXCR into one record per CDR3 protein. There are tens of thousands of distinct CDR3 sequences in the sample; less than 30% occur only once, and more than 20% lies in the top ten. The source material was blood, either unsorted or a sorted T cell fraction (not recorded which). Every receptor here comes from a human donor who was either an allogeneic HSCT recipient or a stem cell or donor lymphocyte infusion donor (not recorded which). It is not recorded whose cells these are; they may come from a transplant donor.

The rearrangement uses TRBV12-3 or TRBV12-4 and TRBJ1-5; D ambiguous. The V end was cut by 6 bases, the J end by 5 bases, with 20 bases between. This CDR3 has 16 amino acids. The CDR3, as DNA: TGTGCCAGCAGCCAAGCCGGGAGGTCGGGCGATCAGCCCCAGCATTTT. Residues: CASSQAGRSGDQPQHF.

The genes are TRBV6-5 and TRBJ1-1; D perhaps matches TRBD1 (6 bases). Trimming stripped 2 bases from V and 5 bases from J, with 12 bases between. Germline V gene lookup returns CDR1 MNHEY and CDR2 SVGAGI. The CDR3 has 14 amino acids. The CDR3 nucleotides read TGTGCCAGCAGTTACCAGGCGGGGGCGACTGAAGCTTTCTTT. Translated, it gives CASSYQAGATEAFF.

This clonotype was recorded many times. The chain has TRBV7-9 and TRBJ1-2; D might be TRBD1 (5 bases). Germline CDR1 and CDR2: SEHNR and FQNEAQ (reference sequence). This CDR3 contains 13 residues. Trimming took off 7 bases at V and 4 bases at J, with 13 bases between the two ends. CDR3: CASTLDMSYGYTF. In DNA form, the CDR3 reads TGTGCCAGCACCCTGGACATGTCCTATGGCTACACCTTC.

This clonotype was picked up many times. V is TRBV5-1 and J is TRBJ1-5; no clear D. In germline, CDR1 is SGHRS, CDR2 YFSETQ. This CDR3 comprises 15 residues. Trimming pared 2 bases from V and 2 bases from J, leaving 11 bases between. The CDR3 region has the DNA TGCGCCAGCAGCTTCGACCCGAGTGGCAATCAGCCCCAGCATTTT. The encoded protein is CASSFDPSGNQPQHF.

CDR3 residues: CASSALAGIDEQYF. CDR3 coding DNA: TGTGCCAGCAGCGCACTAGCGGGAATCGACGAGCAGTACTTC. The J gene is TRBJ2-7, the V gene TRBV7-6; 10 bases are a match to TRBD2. The CDR3 has 14 amino acids. V was pared by 5 bases and J by 5 bases, with 6 bases of the junction left unmatched. Germline assignment: CDR1 SGHVS and CDR2 FNYEAQ.

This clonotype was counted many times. The chain's CDR3 is CASSLPGYSVSNTGELFF. In nucleotides, the CDR3 is TGTGCCAGCAGTTTACCAGGTTATTCCGTTTCGAACACCGGGGAGCTGTTTTTT. The chain uses TRBV12-3 or TRBV12-4 and TRBJ2-2, with no clear D. The germline V and J ends were trimmed by 2 bases and 0 bases, with 16 bases remaining between them. CDR3 length: 18 residues.

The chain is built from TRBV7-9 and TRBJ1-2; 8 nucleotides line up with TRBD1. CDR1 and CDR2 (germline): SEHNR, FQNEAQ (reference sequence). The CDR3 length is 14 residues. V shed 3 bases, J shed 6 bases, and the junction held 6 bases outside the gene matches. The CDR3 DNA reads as TGTGCCAGCAGCTTTACCGGACAGGGCGATGGCTACACCTTC. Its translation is CASSFTGQGDGYTF.

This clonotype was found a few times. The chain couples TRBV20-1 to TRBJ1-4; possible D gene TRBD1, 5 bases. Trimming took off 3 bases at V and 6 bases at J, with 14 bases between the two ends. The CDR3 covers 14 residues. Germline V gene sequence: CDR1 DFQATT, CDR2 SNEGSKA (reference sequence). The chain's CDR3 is CSARETSGDEKLFF. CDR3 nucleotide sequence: TGCAGTGCTAGGGAGACCTCGGGGGATGAAAAACTGTTTTTT.

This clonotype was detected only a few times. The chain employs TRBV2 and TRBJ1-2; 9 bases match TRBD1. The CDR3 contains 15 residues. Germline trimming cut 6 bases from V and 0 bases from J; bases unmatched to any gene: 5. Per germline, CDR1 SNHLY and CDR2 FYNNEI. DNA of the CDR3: TGTGCCAGCAGGCCGGGACAGGGCCCTAACTATGGCTACACCTTC. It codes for CASRPGQGPNYGYTF. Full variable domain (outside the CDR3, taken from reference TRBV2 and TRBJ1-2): EPEVTQTPSHQVTQMGQEVILRCVPISNHLYFYWYRQILGQKVEFLVSFYNNEISEKSEIFDDQFSVERPDGSNFTLKIRSTKLEDSAMYFCASRPGQGPNYGYTFGSGTRLTVV.

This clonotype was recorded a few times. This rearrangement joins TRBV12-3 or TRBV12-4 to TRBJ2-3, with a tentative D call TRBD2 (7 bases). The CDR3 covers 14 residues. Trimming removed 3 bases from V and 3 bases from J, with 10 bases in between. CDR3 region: CASSFAGATDTQYF. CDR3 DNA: TGTGCCAGCAGTTTTGCGGGGGCTACAGATACGCAGTATTTT.

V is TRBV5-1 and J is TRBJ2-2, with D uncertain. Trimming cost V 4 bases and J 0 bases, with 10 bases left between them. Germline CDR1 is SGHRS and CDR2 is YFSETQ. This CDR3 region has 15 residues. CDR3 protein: CASSQQLTNTGELFF. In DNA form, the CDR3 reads TGCGCCAGCAGCCAGCAGTTAACGAACACCGGGGAGCTGTTTTTT.

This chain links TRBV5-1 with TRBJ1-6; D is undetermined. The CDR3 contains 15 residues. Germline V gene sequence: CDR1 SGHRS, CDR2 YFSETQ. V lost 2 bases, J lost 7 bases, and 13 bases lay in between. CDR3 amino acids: CASSLRDVRNSPLHF. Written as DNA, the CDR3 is TGCGCCAGCAGCTTAAGAGACGTTCGGAATTCACCCCTCCACTTT.

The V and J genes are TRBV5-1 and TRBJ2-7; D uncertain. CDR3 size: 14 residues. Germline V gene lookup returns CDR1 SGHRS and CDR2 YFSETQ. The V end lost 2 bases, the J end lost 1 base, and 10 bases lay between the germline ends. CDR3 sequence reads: CASSFNSPSYEQYF. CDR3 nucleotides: TGCGCCAGCAGCTTTAACAGTCCTTCCTACGAGCAGTACTTC.

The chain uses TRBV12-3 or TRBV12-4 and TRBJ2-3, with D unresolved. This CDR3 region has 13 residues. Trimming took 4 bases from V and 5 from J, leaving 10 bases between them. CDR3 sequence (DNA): TGTGCCAGCAGTTGGCTGAGGATAGATACGCAGTATTTT. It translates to CASSWLRIDTQYF.

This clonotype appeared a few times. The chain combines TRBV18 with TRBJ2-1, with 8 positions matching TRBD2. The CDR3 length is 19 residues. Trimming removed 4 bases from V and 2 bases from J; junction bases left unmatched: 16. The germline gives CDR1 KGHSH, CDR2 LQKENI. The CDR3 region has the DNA TGTGCCAGCTCACTTCTATTGCAAGCGGGAGAGGGAACCTACAATGAGCAGTTCTTC. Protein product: CASSLLLQAGEGTYNEQFF.

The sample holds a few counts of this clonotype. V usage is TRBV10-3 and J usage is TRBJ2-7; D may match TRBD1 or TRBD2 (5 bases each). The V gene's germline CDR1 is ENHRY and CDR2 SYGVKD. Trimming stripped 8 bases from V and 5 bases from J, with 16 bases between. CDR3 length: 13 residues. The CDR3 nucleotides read TGTGCCATCTTTGGGGGTAGGTTGGACGAGCAGTACTTC. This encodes CAIFGGRLDEQYF.

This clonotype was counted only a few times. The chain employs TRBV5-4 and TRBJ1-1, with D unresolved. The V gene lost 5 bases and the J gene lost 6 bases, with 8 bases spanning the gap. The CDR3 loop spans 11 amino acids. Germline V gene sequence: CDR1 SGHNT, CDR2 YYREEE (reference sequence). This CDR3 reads CASRGRAEAFF. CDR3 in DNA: TGTGCCAGCAGAGGAAGGGCTGAAGCTTTCTTT.

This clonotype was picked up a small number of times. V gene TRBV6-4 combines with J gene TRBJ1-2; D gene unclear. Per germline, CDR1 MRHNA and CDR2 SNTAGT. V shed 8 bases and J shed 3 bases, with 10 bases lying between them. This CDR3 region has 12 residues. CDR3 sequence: CASRDAYYGYTF. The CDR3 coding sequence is TGTGCCAGCCGAGACGCATACTATGGCTACACCTTC.

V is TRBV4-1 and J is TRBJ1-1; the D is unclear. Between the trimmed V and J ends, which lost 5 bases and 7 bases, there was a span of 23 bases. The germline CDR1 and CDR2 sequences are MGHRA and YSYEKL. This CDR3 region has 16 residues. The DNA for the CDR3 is TGCGCCAGCAGCACCTACTGGCGCAGGAACTGCAGTGAAGCTTTCTTT. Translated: CASSTYWRRNCSEAFF.

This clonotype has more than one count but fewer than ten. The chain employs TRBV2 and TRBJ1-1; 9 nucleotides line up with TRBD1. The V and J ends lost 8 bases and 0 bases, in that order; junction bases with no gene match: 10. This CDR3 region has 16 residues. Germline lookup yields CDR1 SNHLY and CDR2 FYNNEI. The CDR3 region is CASPSTGTGLNTEAFF. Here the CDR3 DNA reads TGTGCCAGCCCTTCTACCGGGACAGGGTTGAACACTGAAGCTTTCTTT.

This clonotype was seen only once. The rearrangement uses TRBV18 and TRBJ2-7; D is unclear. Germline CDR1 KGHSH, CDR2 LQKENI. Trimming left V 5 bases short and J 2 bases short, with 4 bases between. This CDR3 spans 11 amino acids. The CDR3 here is CASSVTYEQYF. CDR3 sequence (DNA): TGTGCCAGCTCAGTTACCTACGAGCAGTACTTC.

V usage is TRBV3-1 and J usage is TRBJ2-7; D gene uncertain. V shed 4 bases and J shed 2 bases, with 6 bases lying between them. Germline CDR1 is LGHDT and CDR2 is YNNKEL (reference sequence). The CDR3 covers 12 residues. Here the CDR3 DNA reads TGTGCCAGCAGCCTATTCACCTACGAGCAGTACTTC. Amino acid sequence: CASSLFTYEQYF.

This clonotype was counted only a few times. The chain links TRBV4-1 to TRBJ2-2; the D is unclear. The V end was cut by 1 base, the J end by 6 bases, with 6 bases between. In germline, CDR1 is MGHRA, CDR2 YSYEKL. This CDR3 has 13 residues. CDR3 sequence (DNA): TGCGCCAGCAGCCAAGTCTTACCCGGGGAGCTGTTTTTT. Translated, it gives CASSQVLPGELFF.

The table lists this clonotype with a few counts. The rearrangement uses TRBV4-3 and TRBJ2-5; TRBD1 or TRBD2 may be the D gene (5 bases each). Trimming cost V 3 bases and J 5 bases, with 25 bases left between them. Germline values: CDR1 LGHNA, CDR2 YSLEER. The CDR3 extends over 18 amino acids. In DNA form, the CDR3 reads TGCGCCAGCAGCCACAATTTGGGTGCCCGGGACCGCACGGAGACCCAGTACTTC. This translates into CASSHNLGARDRTETQYF.

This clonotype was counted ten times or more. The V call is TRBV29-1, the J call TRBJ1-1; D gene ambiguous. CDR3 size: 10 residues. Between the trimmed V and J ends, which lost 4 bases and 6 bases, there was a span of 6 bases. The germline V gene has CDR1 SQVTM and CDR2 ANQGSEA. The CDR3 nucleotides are TGCAGCGTTGTATATGCTGAAGCTTTCTTT. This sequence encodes CSVVYAEAFF.

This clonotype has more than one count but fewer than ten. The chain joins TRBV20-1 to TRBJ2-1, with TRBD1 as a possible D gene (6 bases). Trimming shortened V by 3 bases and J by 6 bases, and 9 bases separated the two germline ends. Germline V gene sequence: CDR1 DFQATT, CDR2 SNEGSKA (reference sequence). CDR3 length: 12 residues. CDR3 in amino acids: CSARGRGNEQFF. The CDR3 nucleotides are TGCAGTGCTAGGGGCAGGGGCAATGAGCAGTTCTTC.

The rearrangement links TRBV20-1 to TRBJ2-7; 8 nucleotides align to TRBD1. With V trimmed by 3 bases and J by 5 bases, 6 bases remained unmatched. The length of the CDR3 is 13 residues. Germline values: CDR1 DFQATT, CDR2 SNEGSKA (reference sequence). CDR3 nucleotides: TGCAGTGCTAGTCAGACAGGGGTCCACGAGCAGTACTTC. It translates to CSASQTGVHEQYF.

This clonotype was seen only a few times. CDR3 sequence reads: CASSPGGEEAFF. The CDR3 DNA reads TGTGCCAGCAGCCCGGGGGGGGAGGAAGCTTTCTTT. The chain couples TRBV7-6 to TRBJ1-1; D is perhaps TRBD1 (5 bases). V lost 5 bases to trimming and J lost 8 bases, with 12 bases between them. CDR1 SGHVS and CDR2 FNYEAQ come from the germline V gene. This CDR3 comprises 12 residues. The full variable domain, in which reference TRBV7-6 and TRBJ1-1 provide the parts outside the CDR3, is GAGVSQSPRYKVTKRGQDVALRCDPISGHVSLYWYRQALGQGPEFLTYFNYEAQQDKSGLPNDRFSAERPEGSISTLTIQRTEQRDSAMYRCASSPGGEEAFFGQGTRLTVV.

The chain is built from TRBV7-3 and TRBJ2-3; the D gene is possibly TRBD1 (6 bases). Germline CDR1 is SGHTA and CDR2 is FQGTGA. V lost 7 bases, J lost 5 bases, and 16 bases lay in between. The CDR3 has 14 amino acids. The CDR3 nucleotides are TGTGCCAGCAACCCGGGCAGGGGAATAGATACGCAGTATTTT. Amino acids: CASNPGRGIDTQYF.